The clone carrying this T cell receptor (beta chain) was seen ten or more times. Its antigen is as yet unknown. Through template switching, a universal primer site was introduced, and the cDNA contained unique molecular identifiers. MiXCR, applied by TCRdb to the 5' RACE reads, yields one record per CDR3 protein. The sample has more than 200,000 distinct CDR3 sequences; over 11% are singletons. The V gene lost 2 bases and the J gene lost 8 bases, with 13 bases spanning the gap. This CDR3 has 14 amino acids. CDR1 and CDR2 from the germline V gene are ENHRY and SYGVKD. This sample is part of a study of identical twins. Notes on the study in general: For zero-insertion analyses, partial confounding could come from invariant MAIT and iNKT cells.

The V and J genes are TRBV10-3 and TRBJ2-1, with D possibly matching TRBD1 (5 bases). The source of this sequence is a woman between 18 and 29 years old in good health. Sequences were obtained from memory (CD45RO+) T cells sorted from blood. As DNA, the CDR3 is TGTGCCATCAGTGAGCAGGGTGTTGGGGATGAGCAGTTCTTC. This gives the protein CAISEQGVGDEQFF.